The clone carrying this TCR beta chain was counted many times. A single record per CDR3 protein comes from TCRdb applying MiXCR to the multiplex PCR reads. The table includes some 49,000 distinct CDR3 sequences, about 21% detected once. V lost 4 bases and J lost 6, with 4 bases in between. The CDR3 extends over 11 amino acids. Germline V lookup: CDR1 SNHLY, CDR2 FYNNEI. These data originate in a study of breast tumors, draining lymph nodes, adjacent tissues. The specimen sequenced was breast tumor tissue. The rearrangement links TRBV2 to TRBJ2-1; D uncertain. The source of this sequence is a female donor with breast cancer. Some clones in this sample may be carry-over from other donors' samples. This chain's CDR3 is CASSALNEQFF. Here the CDR3 DNA reads TGTGCCAGCAGTGCCCTCAATGAGCAGTTCTTC. Supplemented by reference TRBV2 and TRBJ2-1, the full variable domain reads EPEVTQTPSHQVTQMGQEVILRCVPISNHLYFYWYRQILGQKVEFLVSFYNNEISEKSEIFDDQFSVERPDGSNFTLKIRSTKLEDSAMYFCASSALNEQFFGPGTRLTVL.